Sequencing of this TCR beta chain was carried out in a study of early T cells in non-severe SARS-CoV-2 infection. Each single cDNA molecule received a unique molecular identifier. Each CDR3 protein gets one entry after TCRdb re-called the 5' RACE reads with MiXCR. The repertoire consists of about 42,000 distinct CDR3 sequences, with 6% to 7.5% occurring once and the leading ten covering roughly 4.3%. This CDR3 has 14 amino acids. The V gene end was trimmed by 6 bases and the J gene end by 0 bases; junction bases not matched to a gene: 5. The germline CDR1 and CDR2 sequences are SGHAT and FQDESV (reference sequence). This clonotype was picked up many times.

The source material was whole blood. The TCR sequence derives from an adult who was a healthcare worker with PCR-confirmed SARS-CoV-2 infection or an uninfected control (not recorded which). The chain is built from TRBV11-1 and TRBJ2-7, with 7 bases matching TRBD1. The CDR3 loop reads CASRGYRGSYEQYF. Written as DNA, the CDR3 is TGTGCCAGCAGGGGATACAGGGGCTCCTACGAGCAGTACTTC.